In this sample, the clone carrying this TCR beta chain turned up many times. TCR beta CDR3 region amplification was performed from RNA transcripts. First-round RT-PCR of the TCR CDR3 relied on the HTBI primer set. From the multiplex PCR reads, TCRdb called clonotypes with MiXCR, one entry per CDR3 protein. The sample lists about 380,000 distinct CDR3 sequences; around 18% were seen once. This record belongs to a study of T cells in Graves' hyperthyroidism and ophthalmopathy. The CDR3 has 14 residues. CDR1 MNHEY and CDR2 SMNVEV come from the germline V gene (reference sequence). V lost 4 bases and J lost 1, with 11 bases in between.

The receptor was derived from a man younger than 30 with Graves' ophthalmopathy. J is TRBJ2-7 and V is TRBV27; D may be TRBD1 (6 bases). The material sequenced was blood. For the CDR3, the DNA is TGTGCCAGCAGTTCCAGGGGCAAGTCCTACGAGCAGTACTTC. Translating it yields CASSSRGKSYEQYF.